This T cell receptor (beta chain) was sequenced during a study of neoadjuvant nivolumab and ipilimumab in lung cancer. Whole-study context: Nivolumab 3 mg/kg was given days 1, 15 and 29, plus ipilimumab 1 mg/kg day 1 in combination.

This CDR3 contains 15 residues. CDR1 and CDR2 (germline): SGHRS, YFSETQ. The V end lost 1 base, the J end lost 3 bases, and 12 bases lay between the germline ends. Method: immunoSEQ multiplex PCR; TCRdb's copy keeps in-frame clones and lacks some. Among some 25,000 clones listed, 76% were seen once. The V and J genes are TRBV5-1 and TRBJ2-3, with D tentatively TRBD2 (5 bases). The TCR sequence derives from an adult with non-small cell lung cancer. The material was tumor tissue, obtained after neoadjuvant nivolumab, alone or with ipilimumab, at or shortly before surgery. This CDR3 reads CASSLLAGDTDTQYF. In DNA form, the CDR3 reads TGCGCCAGCAGCTTGCTGGCGGGTGATACAGATACGCAGTATTTT.